These 17 T cell receptor beta chains were sequenced from one sample in a study of T cells in women clearing cervical HPV infection. Profiling relied on immunoSEQ multiplex PCR, and the TCRdb table lists in-frame clones only, not all of them. The repertoire table contains 25,000 to 35,000 clones. Source material: blood buffy coat. The source of these receptors is a woman aged 18 to 75 with a cervical HPV16 infection that either progressed to CIN3+ or cleared (not recorded which).

On this clone: The read halts 3 residues ahead of the CDR3 end, with the missing end drawn from the germline J gene. The chain employs TRBV7-9 and TRBJ2-7; D unresolved. V was clipped by 5 bases and J by 2 bases, with 10 bases between them. The CDR3 is 13 residues long. CDR1 is SEHNR, CDR2 FQNEAQ, per germline (reference sequence). Here the CDR3 reads CASSQISAYEQYF. CDR3 bases read: TGTGCCAGCAGCCAAATCTCAGCCTACGAG.

Of note for this clone: Read sequence stops 3 residues before the CDR3 end, and the germline J gene provides the missing end. V is TRBV19 and J is TRBJ1-2; TRBD1 is a possible D gene (5 bases). V lost 6 bases, J lost 5 bases, and 19 bases lay in between. The CDR3 length is 15 residues. The germline CDR1 and CDR2 sequences are LNHDA and SQIVND (reference sequence). The CDR3 DNA, read in part, is TGTGCCAGTAGCAGTGTTGAGGGGAGAGGGTATGGC. It codes for CASSSVEGRGYG. The entire CDR3 protein reads CASSSVEGRGYGYTF.

The DNA read from the CDR3 is TGCAGCGTGGCCGGGACTAGCGGCGGCGAC. This encodes CSVAGTSGGD. The CDR3 reads in full as CSVAGTSGGDYTF. The chain carries TRBV29-1 and TRBJ1-2, with D possibly TRBD1 on 5 matching bases. The read finishes 3 residues shy of the CDR3 end, and the germline J gene is used to complete it. Germline V CDR1 and CDR2: SQVTM, ANQGSEA. The CDR3 is 13 residues long.

Comments on this clone: The missing CDR3 end, 3 residues past where the read stops, is filled in from the germline J gene. The chain uses TRBV6-2 or TRBV6-3 and TRBJ1-5, with 8 bases that match TRBD1. The CDR3 covers 14 residues. V lost 7 bases and J lost 6; bases outside the gene matches: 8. The germline CDR1 and CDR2 sequences are MNHEY and SVGEGT. CDR3 DNA, as far as it was read: TGTGCCAGCAACAGTCAGGGGGCGGGTCAGCCC. Residues: CASNSQGAGQP. Given in full, the CDR3 is CASNSQGAGQPQHF.

Notes on this clone: The read ends 3 residues shy of where the CDR3 ends; the end is completed using the germline J gene. The V call is TRBV7-2, the J call TRBJ1-2; D not resolved. The CDR3 has 13 residues. CDR1 SGHTA and CDR2 FQGNSA come from the germline V gene. This CDR3 is CASSLVPLYDYTF. The CDR3 DNA, read in part, is TGTGCCAGCAGCTTAGTACCCCTCTACGAC.

Remarks on this clone: The CDR3 extends 3 residues past the end of the read, so its final part is completed from the germline J gene. The chain carries TRBV5-1 and TRBJ2-5, with TRBD2 as a possible D gene (6 bases). This CDR3 is 14 amino acids long. Germline lookup yields CDR1 SGHRS and CDR2 YFSETQ. V was pared by 7 bases and J by 1 base, with 14 bases between. Incomplete CDR3 DNA: TGCGCCAGCGGACCCCTAGCGACCCAAGAGACC. Its translation is CASGPLATQET. The CDR3 reads in full as CASGPLATQETQYF.

Remarks on this clone: Read data end 3 residues before the CDR3 end; the end is taken from the germline J gene. The chain carries TRBV20-1 and TRBJ1-6; 11 bases agree with TRBD1. Germline V lookup: CDR1 DFQATT, CDR2 SNEGSKA (reference sequence). The ends lost 5 bases at V and 0 bases at J; junction bases unmatched: 3. The CDR3 consists of 16 residues. CDR3 protein: CSAGTGGSSYNSPLHF. CDR3 DNA (partial): TGCAGTGCTGGGACAGGGGGTAGCTCCTATAATTCACCC.

This clone is identified as medium-sized (0.01 to 0.1%) from frequency. The read falls 3 residues short of the CDR3 end, and the missing part is taken from the germline J gene. The chain combines TRBV18 with TRBJ2-5, with a possible D match to TRBD2 (5 bases). The CDR3 sequence is 15 residues long. The V gene's germline CDR1 is KGHSH and CDR2 LQKENI. Trimming pared 0 bases from V and 5 bases from J, leaving 13 bases between. CDR3 in amino acids: CASSPPAERGETQYF. The covered CDR3 bases are TGTGCCAGCTCACCACCGGCAGAGAGAGGGGAGACC.

Remarks on this clone: The CDR3 end lies 3 residues beyond the end of the read and is filled in from the germline J gene. The V gene is TRBV20-1, the J gene TRBJ2-7; TRBD2 might be the D (5 bases). Germline assignment: CDR1 DFQATT and CDR2 SNEGSKA (reference sequence). The germline V and J ends were trimmed by 0 bases and 4 bases, with 16 bases remaining between them. CDR3 length equals 15 residues. CDR3 in amino acids: CSARDLAAVRYEQYF. The sequenced CDR3 bases are TGCAGTGCTAGAGATCTTGCAGCGGTTCGGTACGAG.

Comment on this clone: The read ends 3 residues before the CDR3 terminus; that terminus is restored from the germline J gene. V usage is TRBV29-1 and J usage is TRBJ2-6, with 8 nucleotides matching TRBD1. V lost 5 bases, J lost 0 bases, and 3 bases stayed unmatched. This CDR3 region has 15 residues. CDR1 SQVTM and CDR2 ANQGSEA come from the germline V gene. CDR3 sequence reads: CSVSQGVSGANVLTF. Partial CDR3 DNA: TGCAGCGTTTCACAGGGGGTCTCTGGGGCCAACGTC. The whole variable domain, filled in from reference TRBV29-1 and TRBJ2-6, reads SAVISQKPSRDICQRGTSLTIQCQVDSQVTMMFWYRQQPGQSLTLIATANQGSEATYESGFVIDKFPISRPNLTFSTLTVSNMSPEDSSIYLCSVSQGVSGANVLTFGAGSRLTVL.

A remark on this clone: From the germline J gene comes the end of the CDR3, since the read stops 3 residues before it. The J gene is TRBJ2-3, the V gene TRBV2, with a weak D call TRBD1 (5 bases). Germline CDR1 and CDR2: SNHLY and FYNNEI. There are 16 residues in the CDR3. V was cut by 6 bases and J by 2 bases, with 18 bases left in between. The part of the CDR3 DNA that was read is TGTGCCAGCAGACAACAGACAGCACAAATCACAGATACG. Protein sequence: CASRQQTAQITDT. The whole CDR3 is CASRQQTAQITDTQYF.

A note on this clone: The read falls 3 residues short of the CDR3 end, and the missing part is taken from the germline J gene. The chain has TRBV29-1 and TRBJ1-1; 8 bases line up with TRBD1. CDR3 length: 12 amino acids. CDR1 is SQVTM, CDR2 ANQGSEA, per germline. V shed 7 bases, J shed 7 bases, and the junction held 8 bases outside the gene matches. The DNA read from the CDR3 is TGCAGCGGCCGGGACAGGCCTCATGAA. Its translation: CSGRDRPHE. The whole CDR3 is CSGRDRPHEAFF.

With regard to this clone: The read ends 3 residues shy of where the CDR3 ends; the end is completed using the germline J gene. The gene calls are TRBV20-1 and TRBJ2-7; 11 nucleotides match TRBD2. The V gene end was trimmed by 6 bases and the J gene end by 0 bases; junction bases not matched to a gene: 13. The CDR3 is 17 residues long. In germline, CDR1 is DFQATT, CDR2 SNEGSKA (reference sequence). The CDR3 loop is CSAKSTSGSLSSYEQYF. The DNA read from the CDR3 is TGCAGTGCCAAAAGCACTAGCGGGAGTCTTAGCTCCTACGAG.

On this clone itself: Sequencing ends 3 residues short of the CDR3 end; the germline J gene provides the rest. Within the sample, other DNA sequences also encode this same CDR3. This chain joins TRBV11-2 and TRBJ1-2; weak D call: TRBD1 (6 bases). The CDR3 is 13 residues long. Germline loops: CDR1 SGHAT, CDR2 FQNNGV. The CDR3 loop reads CASSFSQGSGYTF. The sequenced CDR3 bases are TGTGCCAGCAGCTTTTCCCAGGGGAGTGGT.

With respect to this clone: The CDR3 extends 3 residues past the end of the read, so its final part is completed from the germline J gene. The chain has TRBV18 and TRBJ1-2, with a weak D call TRBD1 (6 bases). CDR3 length: 14 amino acids. Germline V gene data show CDR1 as KGHSH and CDR2 as LQKENI. The CDR3 loop is CASSPDSWAWGYTF. CDR3 DNA, as far as it was read: TGTGCCAGCTCACCGGACAGTTGGGCTTGGGGC.

The DNA read from the CDR3 is TGTGCCAGCAGTGAGGGCCCGGGAGGGGCTTTTGGC. This gives the protein CASSEGPGGAFG. The full CDR3 sequence reads CASSEGPGGAFGYTF. This chain links TRBV6-1 with TRBJ1-2; D is perhaps TRBD1 (5 bases). The read finishes 3 residues shy of the CDR3 end, and the germline J gene is used to complete it. V shed 3 bases and J shed 7 bases, with 18 bases lying between them. CDR1 MNHNS and CDR2 SASEGT come from the germline V gene. There are 15 residues in the CDR3.

Comment on this clone: From the germline J gene comes the end of the CDR3, since the read stops 3 residues before it. The chain recombines TRBV6-4 with TRBJ1-1; D is possibly TRBD1 (5 bases). This CDR3 comprises 13 residues. Germline V CDR1 and CDR2: MRHNA, SNTAGT. Trimming removed 5 bases at V and 1 base at J, with 8 bases between. CDR3 DNA, as far as it was read: TGTGCCAGCAGTCCAGGGCCGAACACTGAA. Protein sequence: CASSPGPNTE. The complete CDR3 sequence is CASSPGPNTEAFF.